These 13 T cell receptor beta chains originate from one sample sequenced in a study of T-cell reconstitution after alpha-beta-depleted transplantation in children. TCRbeta library construction was performed incorporating unique molecular identifiers. TCRdb reprocessed the PCR reads with MiXCR, giving one entry per CDR3 protein. The table lists around 380,000 distinct CDR3 sequences, 11% of them singletons. The material sequenced was PBMCs from the stem cell graft donor, taken from the stem cell graft. These receptors all come from a human donor who donated a stem cell graft to a child with acute myeloid leukemia.

This clonotype was detected ten times or more. This chain joins TRBV7-3 and TRBJ2-1; a possible D gene is TRBD2 (6 bases). CDR1 and CDR2 (germline): SGHTA, FQGTGA. Trimming cost V 2 bases and J 3 bases, with 11 bases left between them. CDR3 length: 15 amino acids. DNA for the CDR3: TGTGCCAGCAGCTTAGAGGCTAGCGTCTACAATGAGCAGTTCTTC. This sequence encodes CASSLEASVYNEQFF.

This clonotype was counted between two and nine times. The rearrangement uses TRBV6-1 and TRBJ1-1; possibly TRBD1 for D (5 bases). V was pared by 5 bases and J by 2 bases, with 15 bases between. Germline V gives CDR1 MNHNS, CDR2 SASEGT. CDR3 length: 15 amino acids. CDR3 sequence: CASSPLGEGNTEAFF. The CDR3 DNA reads TGTGCCAGCAGTCCCCTGGGGGAGGGCAACACTGAAGCTTTCTTT.

In this sample, this clonotype turned up once. At one end, the junction sequence differs from germline, possibly due to a read error. The chain is built from TRBV5-1 and TRBJ1-1, with D perhaps TRBD1 (5 bases). Germline CDR1 and CDR2: SGHRS and YFSETQ. This CDR3 has 14 amino acids. The CDR3 sequence: CASSLPWVGTEAFF. For the CDR3, the DNA is TGCGCCAGCAGCTTGCCGTGGGTCGGGACTGAAGCTTTCTTC.

Only a few counts were recorded for this clonotype. The chain is built from TRBV6-1 and TRBJ2-3, with D maybe TRBD2 (5 bases). This CDR3 has 14 amino acids. The germline V gene encodes CDR1 MNHNS and CDR2 SASEGT. The V end lost 5 bases, the J end lost 4 bases, and 13 bases lay between the germline ends. CDR3 bases: TGTGCCAGCAGTCTGAACGCGGGTGCAGATACGCAGTATTTT. Encoded protein: CASSLNAGADTQYF.

This chain connects TRBV13 to TRBJ2-2, with TRBD2 identical over 12 bases. Germline lookup yields CDR1 PRHDT and CDR2 FYEKMQ (reference sequence). The length of the CDR3 is 18 residues. The V gene end was trimmed by 4 bases and the J gene end by 5 bases; junction bases not matched to a gene: 11. The CDR3 is CASSSGLAGFVYTGELFF. Here the CDR3 DNA reads TGTGCCAGCAGCTCGGGACTAGCGGGTTTCGTGTATACCGGGGAGCTGTTTTTT. The full variable domain, with the rest looked up from reference TRBV13 and TRBJ2-2, is AAGVIQSPRHLIKEKRETATLKCYPIPRHDTVYWYQQGPGQDPQFLISFYEKMQSDKGSIPDRFSAQQFSDYHSELNMSSLELGDSALYFCASSSGLAGFVYTGELFFGEGSRLTVL.

This chain links TRBV6-1 with TRBJ1-5; 10 nucleotides line up with TRBD1. Germline values: CDR1 MNHNS, CDR2 SASEGT. This CDR3 is 15 amino acids long. Trimming at V came to 6 bases and at J to 5 bases, leaving 7 bases not matched to a gene. Here the CDR3 DNA reads TGTGCCAGCAGCCCGGGACAGGGGCTCGATCAGCCCCAGCATTTT. The encoded protein is CASSPGQGLDQPQHF.

This clonotype was seen more than once but under ten times. This chain joins TRBV15 and TRBJ1-5; D call uncertain. This CDR3 spans 16 amino acids. Germline CDR1 reads LNHNV; CDR2 reads YYDKDF (reference sequence). With 0 bases removed from V and 1 base from J, the gap between germline ends came to 10 bases. CDR3 nucleotides: TGTGCCACCAGCAGAGATCTAGAGACAAGCAATCAGCCCCAGCATTTT. Its translation is CATSRDLETSNQPQHF.

The chain links TRBV30 to TRBJ2-3, with 7 nucleotides matching TRBD1. From germline, CDR1 is GTSNPN and CDR2 SVGIG (reference sequence). This CDR3 is built from 13 residues. V shed 4 bases and J 3 bases; nucleotides not matched to a gene: 4. The CDR3, as DNA: TGTGCCTGGATCACACAGGGGACAGATACGCAGTATTTT. The encoded protein is CAWITQGTDTQYF.

A few counts support this clonotype. The rearrangement links TRBV5-1 to TRBJ2-6; D possibly uses TRBD1 or TRBD2 (5 bases each). The length of the CDR3 is 15 residues. The V end was cut by 4 bases, the J end by 5 bases, with 13 bases between. The germline CDR1 and CDR2 sequences are SGHRS and YFSETQ. CDR3 DNA sequence: TGCGCCAGCAGCCCCGGGGACCGACGGGCCAACGTCCTGACTTTC. Translation gives CASSPGDRRANVLTF. The variable domain in full, completed from reference TRBV5-1 and TRBJ2-6, reads KAGVTQTPRYLIKTRGQQVTLSCSPISGHRSVSWYQQTPGQGLQFLFEYFSETQRNKGNFPGRFSGRQFSNSRSEMNVSTLELGDSALYLCASSPGDRRANVLTFGAGSRLTVL.

This clonotype was counted ten times or more. The chain is built from TRBV4-1 and TRBJ2-3, with D perhaps TRBD1 (5 bases). V was clipped by 4 bases and J by 5 bases, with 13 bases between them. Germline assignment: CDR1 MGHRA and CDR2 YSYEKL. The CDR3 runs 14 residues. The CDR3 spells CASSLPGIGDTQYF. CDR3 sequence (DNA): TGCGCCAGCAGCCTTCCAGGGATCGGAGATACGCAGTATTTT.

This chain connects TRBV19 to TRBJ1-5; a possible D gene is TRBD1 (5 bases). This CDR3 has 16 residues. V was clipped by 8 bases and J by 2 bases, with 19 bases between them. Germline V gene lookup returns CDR1 LNHDA and CDR2 SQIVND (reference sequence). CDR3 sequence: CASSGTGRFGNQPQHF. Written as DNA, the CDR3 is TGTGCCAGTTCCGGGACGGGAAGGTTCGGCAATCAGCCCCAGCATTTT. The whole variable domain, filled in from reference TRBV19 and TRBJ1-5, reads DGGITQSPKYLFRKEGQNVTLSCEQNLNHDAMYWYRQDPGQGLRLIYYSQIVNDFQKGDIAEGYSVSREKKESFPLTVTSAQKNPTAFYLCASSGTGRFGNQPQHFGDGTRLSIL.

J is TRBJ2-2 and V is TRBV24-1; 8 bases are a match to TRBD1. This CDR3 contains 16 residues. V lost 5 bases, J lost 1 base, and 5 bases stayed unmatched. The germline V gene has CDR1 KGHDR and CDR2 SFDVKD. CDR3: CATSATGTGNTGELFF. DNA of the CDR3: TGTGCCACCAGTGCAACCGGGACAGGGAACACCGGGGAGCTGTTTTTT.

The sample holds a few counts of this clonotype. The CDR3 reads CASSGLAGGSAYNEQFF. In nucleotides, the CDR3 is TGTGCCAGCAGTGGACTAGCGGGAGGGTCTGCCTACAATGAGCAGTTCTTC. The chain links TRBV6-2 or TRBV6-3 to TRBJ2-1, with TRBD2 matching 15 bases. Germline V gene sequence: CDR1 MNHEY, CDR2 SVGEGT. J lost 2 bases, V lost 5 bases, and 4 bases had no gene match. The CDR3 length is 17 residues.